A selection of T cell receptor beta chains follows, all from one sample in a study of T cell responses to AZD1222 COVID-19 vaccine. The repertoire was sequenced with immunoSEQ multiplex PCR; TCRdb's copy has only in-frame clones and lacks some. Among 45,000 to 70,000 clones listed, approximately 83% were seen once. The source was peripheral blood, collected on day 0 of AZD1222 vaccination. The receptor source for this set is an adult in good health. Each CDR3 is given with its conserved first and last residue. Each record gives: J gene, clone size, D gene, V gene, CDR3 protein, CDR3 DNA. A D gene is named only where the DNA matches it firmly. Clone size appears in some rows only: once, few, many, or a class for an expanded clone.

j_gene: TRBJ1-5
abundance: .
d_gene: .
v_gene: TRBV28
CDR3aa: CASSDPRPWVNQPQHF
CDR3nt: TGTGCCAGCAGTGATCCAAGACCTTGGGTAAATCAGCCCCAGCATTTT

j_gene: TRBJ2-7
abundance: .
d_gene: .
v_gene: TRBV21-1
CDR3aa: CASSNRQPRSVAGFSYEQYF
CDR3nt: TGTGCCAGCAGCAACCGACAGCCCCGGTCGGTAGCGGGATTTTCATACGAGCAGTACTTC

j_gene: TRBJ2-3
abundance: .
d_gene: TRBD2
v_gene: TRBV18
CDR3aa: CASSQLAGVDLGTDTQYF
CDR3nt: TGTGCCAGCTCACAACTAGCGGGAGTTGATTTGGGCACAGATACGCAGTATTTT

j_gene: TRBJ2-5
abundance: .
d_gene: TRBD2
v_gene: TRBV7-8
CDR3aa: CASSLAYLPGLAGGETQYF
CDR3nt: TGTGCCAGCAGCTTAGCTTACCTCCCGGGACTAGCGGGAGGAGAGACCCAGTACTTC

j_gene: TRBJ1-1
abundance: .
d_gene: .
v_gene: TRBV2
CDR3aa: CASSDVADTEAFF
CDR3nt: TGTGCCAGCAGTGACGTAGCGGACACTGAAGCTTTCTTT

j_gene: TRBJ1-1
abundance: once
d_gene: TRBD1
v_gene: TRBV30
CDR3aa: CAWSVEGAHTEAFF
CDR3nt: TGTGCCTGGAGTGTAGAGGGGGCTCACACTGAAGCTTTCTTT

j_gene: TRBJ2-2
abundance: .
d_gene: .
v_gene: TRBV3-1/TRBV3-2
CDR3aa: CASSQDLANRDTGELFF
CDR3nt: TGTGCCAGCAGCCAAGATCTCGCAAACCGGGACACCGGGGAGCTGTTTTTT

j_gene: TRBJ2-3
abundance: .
d_gene: .
v_gene: TRBV10-3
CDR3aa: CATLDSKSTDTQYF
CDR3nt: TGTGCCACCCTGGACAGTAAGAGCACAGATACGCAGTATTTT

j_gene: TRBJ2-1
abundance: .
d_gene: .
v_gene: TRBV4-3
CDR3aa: CASSLGPPHSYNEQFF
CDR3nt: TGCGCCAGCAGCCTTGGACCCCCTCACTCCTACAATGAGCAGTTCTTC

j_gene: TRBJ2-3
abundance: .
d_gene: .
v_gene: TRBV5-4
CDR3aa: CASSLEAGDTQYF
CDR3nt: TGTGCCAGCAGCTTGGAAGCTGGAGATACGCAGTATTTT

j_gene: TRBJ1-6
abundance: once
d_gene: .
v_gene: TRBV7-9
CDR3aa: CASSSWTDNSPLHF
CDR3nt: TGTGCCAGCAGCTCATGGACGGATAATTCACCCCTCCACTTT

j_gene: TRBJ1-1
abundance: .
d_gene: .
v_gene: TRBV19
CDR3aa: CASREQDTEAFF
CDR3nt: TGTGCCAGTAGGGAACAGGACACTGAAGCTTTCTTT

j_gene: TRBJ1-1
abundance: once
d_gene: .
v_gene: TRBV6-5
CDR3aa: CASSDQGTTEAFF
CDR3nt: TGTGCCAGCAGCGATCAGGGAACCACTGAAGCTTTCTTT

j_gene: TRBJ2-1
abundance: .
d_gene: TRBD2
v_gene: TRBV28
CDR3aa: CASSYGLAGERHEQFF
CDR3nt: TGTGCCAGCAGTTATGGACTAGCGGGAGAGAGGCATGAGCAGTTCTTC

j_gene: TRBJ2-5
abundance: .
d_gene: .
v_gene: TRBV3-1/TRBV3-2
CDR3aa: CASSQGGSEETQYF
CDR3nt: TGTGCCAGCAGCCAAGGGGGTAGCGAAGAGACCCAGTACTTC

j_gene: TRBJ2-5
abundance: .
d_gene: TRBD1
v_gene: TRBV28
CDR3aa: CASSPRGTGSQETQYF
CDR3nt: TGTGCCAGCAGTCCGCGGGGGACAGGGTCCCAAGAGACCCAGTACTTC

j_gene: TRBJ1-5
abundance: .
d_gene: .
v_gene: TRBV19
CDR3aa: CASREPRGGGSNQPQHF
CDR3nt: TGTGCCAGTAGAGAACCCAGGGGAGGGGGTTCGAATCAGCCCCAGCATTTT

j_gene: TRBJ2-1
abundance: .
d_gene: TRBD2
v_gene: TRBV20-1
CDR3aa: CSASDPGLAGDEQFF
CDR3nt: TGCAGTGCTAGTGACCCGGGACTAGCGGGAGATGAGCAGTTCTTC

j_gene: TRBJ1-1
abundance: .
d_gene: .
v_gene: TRBV7-9
CDR3aa: CASSMNREGVEAFF
CDR3nt: TGTGCCAGCAGCATGAACAGGGAAGGGGTCGAAGCTTTCTTT

j_gene: TRBJ1-2
abundance: .
d_gene: .
v_gene: TRBV6-1
CDR3aa: CASSEAGMATYGYTF
CDR3nt: TGTGCCAGCAGTGAAGCGGGTATGGCAACCTATGGCTACACCTTC

j_gene: TRBJ2-3
abundance: .
d_gene: TRBD2
v_gene: TRBV4-2
CDR3aa: CASSLRVTPAGGRADTQYF
CDR3nt: TGTGCCAGCAGCCTACGAGTTACCCCAGCGGGAGGTCGCGCAGATACGCAGTATTTT

j_gene: TRBJ1-1
abundance: medium-sized
d_gene: TRBD1
v_gene: TRBV7-9
CDR3aa: CASSPGGTANTEAFF
CDR3nt: TGTGCCAGCAGCCCAGGGGGGACGGCGAACACTGAAGCTTTCTTT

j_gene: TRBJ2-7
abundance: .
d_gene: TRBD2
v_gene: TRBV5-6
CDR3aa: CASSFPSSGINEQYF
CDR3nt: TGTGCCAGCAGCTTCCCGTCTAGCGGGATCAACGAGCAGTACTTC

j_gene: TRBJ2-1
abundance: .
d_gene: .
v_gene: TRBV14
CDR3aa: CASSQDVVRDPEFF
CDR3nt: TGTGCCAGCAGCCAAGACGTGGTTAGGGACCCTGAGTTCTTC

j_gene: TRBJ2-1
abundance: once
d_gene: TRBD2
v_gene: TRBV11-2
CDR3aa: CASSLRVAGVGEQFF
CDR3nt: TGTGCCAGCAGCTTAAGGGTAGCGGGAGTGGGTGAGCAGTTCTTC

j_gene: TRBJ1-2
abundance: .
d_gene: .
v_gene: TRBV10-3
CDR3aa: CAISESGFGYTF
CDR3nt: TGTGCCATCAGTGAGTCCGGGTTCGGCTACACCTTC